This is a list of T cell receptor beta chains from one sample in a study of cytomegalovirus exposure and HLA in healthy donors. Only in-frame clones appear in the TCRdb table, and some are missing; sequencing was by immunoSEQ multiplex PCR. The repertoire holds 150,000 to 180,000 clones, roughly 72% seen once, with under 2.5% in the top ten. The sequenced sample was PBMCs. The receptors here all came from a man aged 25 to 40 in good health and CMV-seronegative. CDR3s include the opening cysteine and the closing phenylalanine or tryptophan. A D gene is named only where the DNA matches it firmly. Where a row states a size, it is once, few, many or the class of an expanded clone; other rows omit it.

D,V,J,size,DNA,CDR3
-,TRBV9,TRBJ2-2,-,TGTGCCAGCAGCGTAGTTGTGGCCTCGAACACCGGGGAGCTGTTTTTT,CASSVVVASNTGELFF
-,TRBV9,TRBJ1-6,-,TGTGCCAGCAGCTCTGGGGAGAGGGATTCACCCCTCCACTTT,CASSSGERDSPLHF
TRBD2,TRBV7-8,TRBJ2-2,-,TGTGCCAGCAGCTCGGGACTAGCGGCGGGCCCCGGGGAGCTGTTTTTT,CASSSGLAAGPGELFF
-,TRBV11-2,TRBJ2-3,once,TGTGCCAGCAGCCTCCTGGGGCTAAGCACAGATACGCAGTATTTT,CASSLLGLSTDTQYF
-,TRBV5-1,TRBJ1-1,-,TGCGCCAGCAGCTTGGCCCGACTAGGGGACACTGAAGCTTTCTTT,CASSLARLGDTEAFF
-,TRBV2,TRBJ1-2,-,TGTGCCAGTAAAGAGGACTATGGCTACACCTTC,CASKEDYGYTF
TRBD2,TRBV11-3,TRBJ2-3,-,TGTGCCAGCAGCTCTGGTGTAGCGGGGGCCTCCACAGATACGCAGTATTTT,CASSSGVAGASTDTQYF
-,TRBV7-2,TRBJ2-3,few,TGTGCCAGCAGCTCTAGCACAGATACGCAGTATTTT,CASSSSTDTQYF
-,TRBV5-5,TRBJ1-1,-,TGTGCCAGCAGCTTGGGGGCAGGGGATCGATTGAACACTGAAGCTTTCTTT,CASSLGAGDRLNTEAFF
TRBD2,TRBV5-4,TRBJ2-1,-,TGTGCCAGCAGCGGGGGACTAGCGGGGGCGGGGAACGGTGAGCAGTTCTTC,CASSGGLAGAGNGEQFF
TRBD2,TRBV7-3,TRBJ2-1,-,TGTGCCAGCAGCCCCCTACTAGCGTCCTACAATGAGCAGTTCTTC,CASSPLLASYNEQFF